One T cell receptor (beta chain) is described in this entry. The length of the CDR3 is 13 residues. With 4 bases removed from V and 6 bases from J, the gap between germline ends came to 12 bases. Germline CDR1 reads SEHNR; CDR2 reads FQNEAQ (reference sequence). This entry comes from a study of blood T cell repertoires in COVID-19. About the research overall: Italy, Spain and the United States were the sources of the convalescent and acute COVID-19 samples. Nucleic acid was either cDNA or gDNA, and it came from T cells, B-cell-depleted T cells, or PBMCs.

Using immunoSEQ multiplex PCR, the repertoire was profiled, and TCRdb retains in-frame clones only, with some absent. This sample has about 50,000 clones, with approximately 82% found just once. The source is a woman of 80 years or more with acute or convalescent COVID-19. The rearrangement joins TRBV7-9 to TRBJ1-2; possible D gene TRBD1, 5 bases. Input material: peripheral blood. The CDR3 region has the DNA TGTGCCAGCAGCTCGGGACTGCAAGATGGCTACACCTTC. Translated: CASSSGLQDGYTF.